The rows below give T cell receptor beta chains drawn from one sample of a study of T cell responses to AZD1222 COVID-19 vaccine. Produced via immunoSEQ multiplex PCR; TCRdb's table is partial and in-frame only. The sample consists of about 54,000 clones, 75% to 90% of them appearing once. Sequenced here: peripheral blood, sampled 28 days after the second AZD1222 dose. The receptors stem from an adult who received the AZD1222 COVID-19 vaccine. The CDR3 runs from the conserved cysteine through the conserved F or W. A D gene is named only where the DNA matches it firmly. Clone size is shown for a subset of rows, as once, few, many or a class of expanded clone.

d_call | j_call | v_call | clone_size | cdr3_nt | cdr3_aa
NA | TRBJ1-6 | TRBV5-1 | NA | TGCGCCAGCAGACAGTATACTAATTCACCCCTCCACTTT | CASRQYTNSPLHF
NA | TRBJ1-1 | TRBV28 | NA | TGTGCCAGCTGTAGCGGTGTTAACACTGAAGCTTTCTTT | CASCSGVNTEAFF
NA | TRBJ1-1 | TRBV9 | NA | TGTGCCAGCAGCGTGTCATGGGCGGCCACTGAAGCTTTCTTT | CASSVSWAATEAFF
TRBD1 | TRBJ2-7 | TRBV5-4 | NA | TGTGCCAGCAGCACCCGGACAGGTGACTACGAGCAGTACTTC | CASSTRTGDYEQYF
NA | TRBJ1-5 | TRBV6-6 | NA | TGTGCCAGCAGTAAGGGGGGACGGAGCAATCAGCCCCAGCATTTT | CASSKGGRSNQPQHF
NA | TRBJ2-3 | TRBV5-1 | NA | TGCGCCAGCAGCGCTACCTGGGATACGCAGTATTTT | CASSATWDTQYF
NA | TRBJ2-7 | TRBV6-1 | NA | TGTGCCAGCAGTGACGAGGGGATGTGGCAGTACTTC | CASSDEGMWQYF
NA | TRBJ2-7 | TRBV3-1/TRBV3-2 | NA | TGTGCCAGCAGCCGAGACAACAGGGGACTCCCCTACGAGCAGTACTTC | CASSRDNRGLPYEQYF
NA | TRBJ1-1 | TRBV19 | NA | TGTGCCAGTAGTCAGCCCCAGGGCTCTGAAGCTTTCTTT | CASSQPQGSEAFF
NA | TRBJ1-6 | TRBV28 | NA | TGTGCCAGCAGTTTCTTGAGAGCGGCACCCCTCCACTTT | CASSFLRAAPLHF
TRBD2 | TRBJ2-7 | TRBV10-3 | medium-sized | TGTGCCATCAGTGTTAGCGGGACTGGCTACGAGCAGTACTTC | CAISVSGTGYEQYF
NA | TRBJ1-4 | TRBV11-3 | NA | TGTGCCAGCAGCTTAGAAGGAGAGTGGGCTGCAACTAATGAAAAACTGTTTTTT | CASSLEGEWAATNEKLFF
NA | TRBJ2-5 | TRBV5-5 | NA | TGTGCCAGCAGCTTAAGTGAGACCCAGTACTTC | CASSLSETQYF
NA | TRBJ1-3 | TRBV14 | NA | TGTGCCAGCAGCCAAGCGGCTGGAAACACCATATATTTT | CASSQAAGNTIYF
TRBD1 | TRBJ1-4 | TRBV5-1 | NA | TGCGCCAGCAGCGGGGACAGTCATAATGAAAAACTGTTTTTT | CASSGDSHNEKLFF
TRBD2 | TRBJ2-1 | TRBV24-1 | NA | TGTGCCACCAGTGACGGGAGGGCCGGTGAGCAGTTCTTC | CATSDGRAGEQFF
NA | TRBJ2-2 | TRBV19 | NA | TGTGCCAGTAGTATTTCGCAGAACACCGGGGAGCTGTTTTTT | CASSISQNTGELFF
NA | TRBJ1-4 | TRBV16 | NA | TGTGCCAGCAGCCAACGAGGGTCACAACTGTTTTTT | CASSQRGSQLFF
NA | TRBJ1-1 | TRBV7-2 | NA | TGTGCCAGCCGACCACAGGGTTTGGGGAACACTGAAGCTTTCTTT | CASRPQGLGNTEAFF
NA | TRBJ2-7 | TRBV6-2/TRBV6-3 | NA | TGTGCCAGCAGCCGAAATCTAGGAACCTACGAGCAGTACTTC | CASSRNLGTYEQYF
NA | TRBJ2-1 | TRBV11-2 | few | TGTGCCAGCAGCTTACAGACTGTAACTAACTACAATGAGCAGTTCTTC | CASSLQTVTNYNEQFF
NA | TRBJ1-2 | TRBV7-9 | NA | TGTGCCAGCAGCCAGCAGGCAGGTACTATGAGAGGCTACACCTTC | CASSQQAGTMRGYTF
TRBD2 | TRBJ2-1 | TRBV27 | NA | TGTGCCAGCGGCCGGGGACTAGCGGTTGGTAATGAGCAGTTCTTC | CASGRGLAVGNEQFF
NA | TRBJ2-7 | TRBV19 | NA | TGTGCCAGTAGTATAGTAGGCTATGACAGGTTGTCCTACGAGCAGTACTTC | CASSIVGYDRLSYEQYF
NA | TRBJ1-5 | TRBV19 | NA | TGTGCCAGTAGTTTCCAGCCAAATCAGCCCCAGCATTTT | CASSFQPNQPQHF
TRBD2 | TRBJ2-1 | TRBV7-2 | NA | TGTGCCAGCAGCTCACGGGAGGGGTTTAATGAGCAGTTCTTC | CASSSREGFNEQFF
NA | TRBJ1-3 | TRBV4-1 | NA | TGCGCCAGCAGCCAAGTACAGGGAACTGGAAACACCATATATTTT | CASSQVQGTGNTIYF
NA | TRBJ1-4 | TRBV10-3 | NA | TGTGCCATCAGTGAGTCCCGAGGATCTAATGAAAAACTGTTTTTT | CAISESRGSNEKLFF
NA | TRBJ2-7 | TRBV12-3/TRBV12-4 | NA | TGTGCCAGCAGTCCACGGTTGGTGGGCGAGCAGTACTTC | CASSPRLVGEQYF
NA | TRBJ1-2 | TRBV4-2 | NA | TGTGCCAGCAGCCAAGACCCGGTTTTTCGGGGTGGCTACACCTTC | CASSQDPVFRGGYTF
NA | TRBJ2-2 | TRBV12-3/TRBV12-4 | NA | TGTGCCAGCAGCAACTTAAACACCGGGGAGCTGTTTTTT | CASSNLNTGELFF
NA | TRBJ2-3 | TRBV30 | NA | TGTGCCTGGAGTGTACGGGTGGGTCGGGGAGATACGCAGTATTTT | CAWSVRVGRGDTQYF
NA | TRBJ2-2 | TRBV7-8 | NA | TGTGCCAGCAGCTCACGGGAGTACACCGGGGAGCTGTTTTTT | CASSSREYTGELFF
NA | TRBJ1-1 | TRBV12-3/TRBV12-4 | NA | TGTGCCAGCAGTTTACTCGAACGGCCGAAAGCTTTCTTT | CASSLLERPKAFF
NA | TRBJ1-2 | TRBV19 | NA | TGTGCCAGTAGTAGAGGGGACGGGGGACTAAACTATGGCTACACCTTC | CASSRGDGGLNYGYTF
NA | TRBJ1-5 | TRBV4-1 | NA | TGCGCCAGCAGCCAAGAACCGAACGGACTCAATCAGCCCCAGCATTTT | CASSQEPNGLNQPQHF
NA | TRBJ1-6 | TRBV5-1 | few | TGCGCCAGCAGCTTGGCCGAGGCAGGGCGCTCACCCCTCCACTTT | CASSLAEAGRSPLHF
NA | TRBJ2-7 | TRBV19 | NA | TGTGCCAGTAGTATAAATTCGGGAGTTGTTTACGAGCAGTACTTC | CASSINSGVVYEQYF
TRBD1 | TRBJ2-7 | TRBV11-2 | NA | TGTGCCAGCAGCCACACCCCCGGACAGGGCGGCACCTACGAGCAGTACTTC | CASSHTPGQGGTYEQYF
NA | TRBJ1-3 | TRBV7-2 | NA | TGTGCCAGCAGCCTGGGACTCGGAAACACCATATATTTT | CASSLGLGNTIYF
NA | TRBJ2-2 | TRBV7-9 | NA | TGTGCCAGCAGATCAGCAGGGAGAACCGGGGAGCTGTTTTTT | CASRSAGRTGELFF
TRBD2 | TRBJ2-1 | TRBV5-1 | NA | TGCGCCAGCAGCTCCTCCGGGACTAGCGGGAGGGGTATGTACAATGAGCAGTTCTTC | CASSSSGTSGRGMYNEQFF
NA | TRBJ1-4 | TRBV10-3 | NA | TGTGCCATCAGTGAACCTTCGACAGGAGGAGAAGAAAAACTGTTTTTT | CAISEPSTGGEEKLFF
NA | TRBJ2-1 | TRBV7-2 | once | TGTGCCAGCAGCTTAGACGGCCCCACCGTCTCCTACAATGAGCAGTTCTTC | CASSLDGPTVSYNEQFF
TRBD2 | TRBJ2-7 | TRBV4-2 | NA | TGTGCCAGCAGCCAAGGACCCCATGGGGGGGGAGAGCAGTACTTC | CASSQGPHGGGEQYF
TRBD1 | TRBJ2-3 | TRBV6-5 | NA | TGTGCCAGCAGTTACCGGCAGGGGGTGGAGAATACGCAGTATTTT | CASSYRQGVENTQYF
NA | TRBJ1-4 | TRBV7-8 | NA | TGTGCCAGCAGCTTAGATAGGGCGCGGGGACTGTTTTTT | CASSLDRARGLFF
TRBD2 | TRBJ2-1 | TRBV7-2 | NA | TGTGCCAGCATGATCGATAGCGGGAGGCGCAATGAGCAGTTCTTC | CASMIDSGRRNEQFF
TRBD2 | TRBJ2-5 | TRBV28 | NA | TGTGCCAGCAATACGGGACTAGCGCTCGAGACCCAGTACTTC | CASNTGLALETQYF